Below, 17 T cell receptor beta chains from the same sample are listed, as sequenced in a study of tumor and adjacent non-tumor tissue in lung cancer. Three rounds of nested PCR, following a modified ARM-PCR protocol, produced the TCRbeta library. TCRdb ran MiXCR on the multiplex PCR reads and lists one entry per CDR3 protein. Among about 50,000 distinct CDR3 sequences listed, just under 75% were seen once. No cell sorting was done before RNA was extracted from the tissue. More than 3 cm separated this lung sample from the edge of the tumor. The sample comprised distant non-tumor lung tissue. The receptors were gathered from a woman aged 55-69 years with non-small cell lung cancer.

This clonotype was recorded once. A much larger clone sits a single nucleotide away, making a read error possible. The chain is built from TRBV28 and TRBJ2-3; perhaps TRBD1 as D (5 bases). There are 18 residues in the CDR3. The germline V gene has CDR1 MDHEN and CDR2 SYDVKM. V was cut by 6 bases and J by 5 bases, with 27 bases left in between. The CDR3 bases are TGTGCCAGCAGAATGGGAAGGAGAAGGGGTCGCGGCATAGATACGCAGTATTTT. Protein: CASRMGRRRGRGIDTQYF.

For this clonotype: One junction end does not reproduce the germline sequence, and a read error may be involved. CDR3 nucleotide sequence: TGTACCAGCAGGTTGAGGCAGGGACAGGCTAACGAGCAGTACTTC. Translated, it gives CTSRLRQGQANEQYF. The chain uses TRBV5-4 and TRBJ2-7, with TRBD1 identical over 8 bases. Per germline, CDR1 SGHNT and CDR2 YYREEE (reference sequence). CDR3 length: 15 amino acids.

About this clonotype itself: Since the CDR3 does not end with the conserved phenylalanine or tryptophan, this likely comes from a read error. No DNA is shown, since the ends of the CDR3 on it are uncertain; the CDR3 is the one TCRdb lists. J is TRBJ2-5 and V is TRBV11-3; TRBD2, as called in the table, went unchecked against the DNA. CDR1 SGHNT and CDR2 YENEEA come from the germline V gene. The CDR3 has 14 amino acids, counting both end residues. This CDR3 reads CASSFPRIQETRYL.

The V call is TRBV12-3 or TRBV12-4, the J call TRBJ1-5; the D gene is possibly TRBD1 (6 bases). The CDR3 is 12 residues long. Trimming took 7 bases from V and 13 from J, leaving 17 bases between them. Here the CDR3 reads CASNDGTPGQHF. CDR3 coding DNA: TGTGCCAGCAATGACGGGACACCCGGTCAGCATTTT.

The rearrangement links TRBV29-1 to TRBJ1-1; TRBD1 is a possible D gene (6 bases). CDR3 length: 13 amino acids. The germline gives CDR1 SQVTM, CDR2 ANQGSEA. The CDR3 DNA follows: TGCACCGTCGAACCTCATGGGGGCACCGAAGCTTTCTTT. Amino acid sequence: CTVEPHGGTEAFF.

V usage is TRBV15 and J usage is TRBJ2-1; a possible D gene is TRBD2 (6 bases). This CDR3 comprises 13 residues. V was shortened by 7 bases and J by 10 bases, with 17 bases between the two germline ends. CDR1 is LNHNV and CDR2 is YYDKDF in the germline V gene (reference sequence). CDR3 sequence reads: CATISRGTMEQFF. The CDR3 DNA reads TGTGCCACCATCAGTCGGGGGACGATGGAGCAGTTCTTC. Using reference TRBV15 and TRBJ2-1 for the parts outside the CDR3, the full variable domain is DAMVIQNPRYQVTQFGKPVTLSCSQTLNHNVMYWYQQKSSQAPKLLFHYYDKDFNNEADTPDNFQSRRPNTSFCFLDIRSPGLGDTAMYLCATISRGTMEQFFGPGTRLTVL.

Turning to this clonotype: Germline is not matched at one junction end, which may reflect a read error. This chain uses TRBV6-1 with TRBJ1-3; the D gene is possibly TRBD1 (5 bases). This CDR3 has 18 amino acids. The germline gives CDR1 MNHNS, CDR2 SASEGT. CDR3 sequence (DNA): TGTGCCAGCGGTGCGGGGAGGGTTAGGGGACGCCGAGGAAACGCCATATATTTT. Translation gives CASGAGRVRGRRGNAIYF.

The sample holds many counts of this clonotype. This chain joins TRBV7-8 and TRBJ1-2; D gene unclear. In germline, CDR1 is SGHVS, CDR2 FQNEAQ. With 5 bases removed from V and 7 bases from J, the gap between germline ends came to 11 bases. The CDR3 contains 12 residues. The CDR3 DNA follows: TGTGCCAGCAGCGGGCAGGAGCTTGGCTACACCTTC. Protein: CASSGQELGYTF.

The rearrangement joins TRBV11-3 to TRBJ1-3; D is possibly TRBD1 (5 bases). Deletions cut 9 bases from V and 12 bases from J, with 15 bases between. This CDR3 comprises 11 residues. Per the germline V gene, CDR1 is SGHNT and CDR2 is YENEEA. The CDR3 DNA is TGTGCCAGTAGCCTGGAGGACATCATATATTTT. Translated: CASSLEDIIYF.

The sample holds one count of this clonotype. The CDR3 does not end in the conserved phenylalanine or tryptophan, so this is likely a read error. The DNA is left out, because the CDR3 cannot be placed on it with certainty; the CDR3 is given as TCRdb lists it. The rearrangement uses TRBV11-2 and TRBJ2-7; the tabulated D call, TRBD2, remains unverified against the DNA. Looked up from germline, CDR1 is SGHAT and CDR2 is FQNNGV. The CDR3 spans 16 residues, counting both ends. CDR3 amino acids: CASSLTSGGAYHEHYL.

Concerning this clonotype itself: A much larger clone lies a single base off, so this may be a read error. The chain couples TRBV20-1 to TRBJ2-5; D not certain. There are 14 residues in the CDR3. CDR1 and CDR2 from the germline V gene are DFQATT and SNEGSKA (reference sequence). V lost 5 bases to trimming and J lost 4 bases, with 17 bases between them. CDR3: CSALPRVHTETQYF. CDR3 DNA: TGCAGTGCTCTCCCTCGAGTACATACAGAGACCCAGTACTTC.

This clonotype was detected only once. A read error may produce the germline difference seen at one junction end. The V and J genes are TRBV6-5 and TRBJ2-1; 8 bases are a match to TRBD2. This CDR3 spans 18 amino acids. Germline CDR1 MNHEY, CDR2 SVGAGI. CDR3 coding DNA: TGTGCCAGTAGTTACGCACCCCTGGGACTAGGGACACACAATGAGCAGTTCTTC. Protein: CASSYAPLGLGTHNEQFF.

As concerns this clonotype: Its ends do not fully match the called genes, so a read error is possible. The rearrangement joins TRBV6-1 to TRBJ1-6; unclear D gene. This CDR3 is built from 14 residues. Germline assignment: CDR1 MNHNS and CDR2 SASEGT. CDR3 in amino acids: CANSDLMGNSPLHF. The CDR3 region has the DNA TGTGCCAACAGTGATCTTATGGGAAATTCACCCCTCCACTTT.

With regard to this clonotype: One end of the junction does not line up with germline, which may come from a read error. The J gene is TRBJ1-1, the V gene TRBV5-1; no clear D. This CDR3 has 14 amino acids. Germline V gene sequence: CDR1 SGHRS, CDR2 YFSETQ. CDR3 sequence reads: CASIAGLGSTETFF. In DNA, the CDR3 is TGCGCCAGCATCGCCGGTCTCGGGTCCACTGAAACTTTCTTT.

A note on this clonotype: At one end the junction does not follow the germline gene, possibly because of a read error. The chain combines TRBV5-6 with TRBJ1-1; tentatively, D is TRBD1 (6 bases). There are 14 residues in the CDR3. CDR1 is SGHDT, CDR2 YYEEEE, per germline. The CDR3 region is CANRTRTENTESFF. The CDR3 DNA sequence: TGTGCCAACAGGACAAGGACAGAAAACACTGAATCTTTCTTT. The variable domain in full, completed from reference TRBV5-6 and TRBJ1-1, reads DAGVTQSPTHLIKTRGQQVTLRCSPKSGHDTVSWYQQALGQGPQFIFQYYEEEERQRGNFPDRFSGHQFPNYSSELNVNALLLGDSALYLCANRTRTENTESFFGQGTRLTVV.

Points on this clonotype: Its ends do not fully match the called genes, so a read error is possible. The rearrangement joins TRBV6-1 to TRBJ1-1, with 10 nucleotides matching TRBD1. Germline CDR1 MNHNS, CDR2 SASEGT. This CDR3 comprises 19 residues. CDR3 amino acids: CASSESFVALGQGNTEAFF. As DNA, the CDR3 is TGTGCCAGCAGTGAATCTTTCGTTGCCTTGGGACAGGGGAACACAGAAGCTTTCTTT.

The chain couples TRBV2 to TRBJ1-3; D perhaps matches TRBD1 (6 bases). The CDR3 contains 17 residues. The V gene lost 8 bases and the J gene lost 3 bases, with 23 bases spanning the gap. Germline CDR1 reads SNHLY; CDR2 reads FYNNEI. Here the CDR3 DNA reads TGTGCCAGCCTTCTAGAAGGGATAGGGACAATTGGAAACACCATATATTTT. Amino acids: CASLLEGIGTIGNTIYF. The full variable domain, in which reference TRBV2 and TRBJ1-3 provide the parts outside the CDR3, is EPEVTQTPSHQVTQMGQEVILRCVPISNHLYFYWYRQILGQKVEFLVSFYNNEISEKSEIFDDQFSVERPDGSNFTLKIRSTKLEDSAMYFCASLLEGIGTIGNTIYFGEGSWLTVV.